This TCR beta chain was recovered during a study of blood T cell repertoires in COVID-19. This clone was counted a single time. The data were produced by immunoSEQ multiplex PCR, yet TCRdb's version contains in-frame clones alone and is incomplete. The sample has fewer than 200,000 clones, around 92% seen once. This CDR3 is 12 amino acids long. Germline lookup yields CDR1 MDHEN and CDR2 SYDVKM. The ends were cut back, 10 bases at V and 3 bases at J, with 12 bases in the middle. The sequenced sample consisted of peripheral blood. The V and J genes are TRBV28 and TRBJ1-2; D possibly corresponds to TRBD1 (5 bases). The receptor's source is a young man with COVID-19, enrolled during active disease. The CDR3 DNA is TGTGCCATCAGAGGGGACTACTATGGCTACACCTTC. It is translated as CAIRGDYYGYTF.